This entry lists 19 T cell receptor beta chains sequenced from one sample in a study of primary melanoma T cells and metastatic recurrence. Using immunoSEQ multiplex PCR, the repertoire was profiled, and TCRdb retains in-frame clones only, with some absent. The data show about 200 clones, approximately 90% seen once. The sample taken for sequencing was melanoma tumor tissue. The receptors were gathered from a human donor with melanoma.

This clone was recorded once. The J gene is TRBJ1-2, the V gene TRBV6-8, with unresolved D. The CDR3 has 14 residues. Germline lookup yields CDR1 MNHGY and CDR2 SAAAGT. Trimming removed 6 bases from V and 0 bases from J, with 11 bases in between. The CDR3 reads CASSVLGTNYGYTF. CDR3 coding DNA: TGTGCCAGCAGCGTACTGGGAACTAACTATGGCTACACCTTC.

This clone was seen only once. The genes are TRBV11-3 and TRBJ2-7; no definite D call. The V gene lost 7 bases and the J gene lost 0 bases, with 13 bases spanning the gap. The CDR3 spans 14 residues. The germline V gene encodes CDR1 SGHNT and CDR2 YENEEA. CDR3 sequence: CASTTSALSYEQYF. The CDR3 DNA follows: TGTGCCAGCACCACGAGCGCGCTCTCCTACGAGCAGTACTTC.

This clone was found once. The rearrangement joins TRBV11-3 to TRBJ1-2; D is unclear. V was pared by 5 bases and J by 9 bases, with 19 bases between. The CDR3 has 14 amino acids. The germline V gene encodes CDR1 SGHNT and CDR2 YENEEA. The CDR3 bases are TGTGCCAGCAGCGCGGAGACGGTACGGCGCAGCTACACCTTC. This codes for CASSAETVRRSYTF.

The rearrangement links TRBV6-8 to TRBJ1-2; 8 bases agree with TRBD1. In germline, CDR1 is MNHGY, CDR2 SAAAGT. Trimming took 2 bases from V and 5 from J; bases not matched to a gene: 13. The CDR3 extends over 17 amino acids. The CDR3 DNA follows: TGTGCCAGCAGTTACGGAGGGACAGGTCGATCGCTTTATGGCTACACCTTC. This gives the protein CASSYGGTGRSLYGYTF.

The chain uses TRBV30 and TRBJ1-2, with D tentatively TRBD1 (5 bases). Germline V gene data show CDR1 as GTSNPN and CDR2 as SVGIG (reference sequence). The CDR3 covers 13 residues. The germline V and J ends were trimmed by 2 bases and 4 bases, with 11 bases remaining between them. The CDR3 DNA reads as TGTGCCTGGAGTACGCTGGGGGGCTATGGCTACACCTTC. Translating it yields CAWSTLGGYGYTF.

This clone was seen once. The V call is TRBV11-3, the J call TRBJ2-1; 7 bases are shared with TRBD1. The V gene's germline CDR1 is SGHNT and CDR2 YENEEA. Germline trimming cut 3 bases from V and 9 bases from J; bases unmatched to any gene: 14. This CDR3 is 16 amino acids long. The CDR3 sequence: CASSLNTGTATSEQFF. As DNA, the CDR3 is TGTGCCAGCAGCTTGAATACCGGGACAGCTACATCTGAGCAGTTCTTC.

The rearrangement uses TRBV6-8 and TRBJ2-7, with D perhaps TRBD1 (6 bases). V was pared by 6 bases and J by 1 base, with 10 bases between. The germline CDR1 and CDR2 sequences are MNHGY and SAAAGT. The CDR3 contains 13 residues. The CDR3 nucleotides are TGTGCCAGCAGCGGACAGAGGTCCTACGAGCAGTACTTC. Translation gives CASSGQRSYEQYF.

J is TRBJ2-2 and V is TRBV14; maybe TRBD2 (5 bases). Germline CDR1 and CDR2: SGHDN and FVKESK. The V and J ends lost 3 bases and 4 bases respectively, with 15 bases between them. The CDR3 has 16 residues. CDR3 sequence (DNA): TGTGCCAGCAGCCAGAGGAGGACTTTTTCCACCGGGGAGCTGTTTTTT. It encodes CASSQRRTFSTGELFF.

In DNA form, the CDR3 reads TGCGCCAGCAGCCCGACAGGGGCTCCCATCTACGAGCAGTACTTC. Residues: CASSPTGAPIYEQYF. V is TRBV23-1 and J is TRBJ2-7, with 8 bases fitting TRBD1. TRBV23-1 is treated as an ORF (open reading frame) with a function not yet certain. V lost 6 bases and J lost 3; bases outside the gene matches: 10. This CDR3 has 15 amino acids.

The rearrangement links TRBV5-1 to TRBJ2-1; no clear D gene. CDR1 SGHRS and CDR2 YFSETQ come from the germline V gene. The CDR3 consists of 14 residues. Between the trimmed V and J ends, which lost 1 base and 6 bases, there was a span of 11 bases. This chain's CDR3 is CASSLNSLGNEQFF. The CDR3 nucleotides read TGCGCCAGCAGCTTGAACAGCTTGGGCAATGAGCAGTTCTTC.

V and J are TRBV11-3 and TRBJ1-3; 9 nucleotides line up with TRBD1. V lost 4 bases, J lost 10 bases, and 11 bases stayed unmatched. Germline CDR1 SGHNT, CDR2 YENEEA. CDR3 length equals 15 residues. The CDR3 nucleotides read TGTGCCAGCAGCTATTCCGGGACAGGGTCAGGAACCATATATTTT. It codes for CASSYSGTGSGTIYF.

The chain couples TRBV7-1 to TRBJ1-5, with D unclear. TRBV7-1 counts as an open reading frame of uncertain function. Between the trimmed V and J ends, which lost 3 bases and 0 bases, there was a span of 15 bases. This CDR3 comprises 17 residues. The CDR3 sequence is CASSSEGGYYSNQPQHF. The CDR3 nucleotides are TGTGCCAGCAGCTCGGAGGGAGGGTATTATAGCAATCAGCCCCAGCATTTT.

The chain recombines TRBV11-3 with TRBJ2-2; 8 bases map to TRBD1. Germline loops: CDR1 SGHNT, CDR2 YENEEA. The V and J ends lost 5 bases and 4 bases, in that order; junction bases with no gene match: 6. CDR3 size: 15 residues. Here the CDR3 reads CASSGTGGFTGELFF. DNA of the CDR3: TGTGCCAGCAGCGGGACAGGAGGGTTCACCGGGGAGCTGTTTTTT.

The CDR3: CASTRTGSGYTF. The CDR3 DNA is TGTGCCAGCACCCGGACAGGGTCTGGCTACACCTTC. V gene TRBV6-8 combines with J gene TRBJ1-2; 8 bases are a match to TRBD1. This CDR3 has 12 amino acids. J gave up 7 bases and V 7 bases, and 5 bases lay outside the gene matches. CDR1 is MNHGY, CDR2 SAAAGT, per germline.

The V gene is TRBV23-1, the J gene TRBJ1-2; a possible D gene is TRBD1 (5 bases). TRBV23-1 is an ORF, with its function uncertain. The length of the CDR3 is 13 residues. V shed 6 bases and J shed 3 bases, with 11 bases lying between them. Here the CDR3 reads CASSLTAHYGYTF. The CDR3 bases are TGCGCCAGCAGCCTGACAGCCCACTATGGCTACACCTTC.

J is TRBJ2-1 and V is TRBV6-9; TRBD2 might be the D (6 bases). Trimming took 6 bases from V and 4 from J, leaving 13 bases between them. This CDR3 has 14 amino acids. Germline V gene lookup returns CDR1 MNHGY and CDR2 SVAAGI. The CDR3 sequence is CASRIPGGYNEQFF. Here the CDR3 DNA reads TGTGCCAGCAGAATCCCCGGAGGGTACAATGAGCAGTTCTTC.

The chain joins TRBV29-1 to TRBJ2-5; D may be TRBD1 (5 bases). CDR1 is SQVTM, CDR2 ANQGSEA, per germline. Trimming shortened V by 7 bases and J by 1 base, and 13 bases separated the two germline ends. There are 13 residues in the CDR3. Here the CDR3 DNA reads TGCAGCGGCGAGAATGGGGCCCAAGAGACCCAGTACTTC. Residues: CSGENGAQETQYF.

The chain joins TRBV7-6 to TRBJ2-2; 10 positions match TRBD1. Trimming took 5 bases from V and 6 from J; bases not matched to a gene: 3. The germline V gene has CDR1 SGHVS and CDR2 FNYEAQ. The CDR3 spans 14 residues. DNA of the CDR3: TGTGCCAGCAGCGGGACAGGGGTCGCCGGGGAGCTGTTTTTT. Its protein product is CASSGTGVAGELFF.

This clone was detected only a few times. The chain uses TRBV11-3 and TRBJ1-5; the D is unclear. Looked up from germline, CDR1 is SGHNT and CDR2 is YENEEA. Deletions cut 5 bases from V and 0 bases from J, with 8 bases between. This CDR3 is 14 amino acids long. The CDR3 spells CASSRQDSNQPQHF. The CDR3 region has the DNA TGTGCCAGCAGCCGACAAGATAGCAATCAGCCCCAGCATTTT.